This is a list of T cell receptor beta chains from one sample in a study of cytomegalovirus exposure and HLA in healthy donors. TCRdb keeps only in-frame clones here, not all; method: immunoSEQ multiplex PCR. The table lists about 110,000 clones, about 13% of them singletons, with about a sixth in the top ten. The sample taken for sequencing was PBMCs. The receptors come from a man aged 40-50 years in good health and CMV-seropositive. Both conserved end residues are part of each CDR3. D genes are given only for firm matches. Size is stated for part of the rows, as once, few or many counts, or as a class when the clone is expanded.

>TRBD2|TRBJ2-7|.|TRBV5-1
TGCGCCAGCAGCTTGGGGGGCGGGAGTCAAAGTTTGCACGAGCAGTACTTC
CASSLGGGSQSLHEQYF
>.|TRBJ1-3|once|TRBV7-2
TGTGCCAGCAGCCCCCGTAGTAGTTTGAGCTCTGGAAACACCATATATTTT
CASSPRSSLSSGNTIYF
>.|TRBJ2-7|.|TRBV7-2
TGTGCCAGCAGCTTAGCCGGAGGGCCCCACGAGCAGTACTTC
CASSLAGGPHEQYF
>TRBD1|TRBJ1-5|.|TRBV4-1
TGCGCCAGCAGCCAGGGGACAGGGAGTCAGCCCCAGCATTTT
CASSQGTGSQPQHF
>.|TRBJ2-5|few|TRBV2
TGTGCCAGCAGTGAAGGCAGGGCAGAGACCCAGTACTTC
CASSEGRAETQYF
>TRBD1|TRBJ1-2|.|TRBV19
TGTGCCAGTAGTCTCCACAGGGGAGGAGGCTACACCTTC
CASSLHRGGGYTF
>TRBD1|TRBJ1-5|few|TRBV29-1
TGCAGCGTCGGGACAGGGGATGGGCAGCCCCAGCATTTT
CSVGTGDGQPQHF
>TRBD1|TRBJ2-5|few|TRBV7-9
TGTGCCAGCAGCGCCGAGGGGGCCATAGAGACCCAGTACTTC
CASSAEGAIETQYF
>TRBD1|TRBJ2-6|few|TRBV7-3
TGTGCCAGCAGCTTGTGGCAGGGGGCACCCTACTCTGGGGCCAACGTCCTGACTTTC
CASSLWQGAPYSGANVLTF
>.|TRBJ1-2|.|TRBV9
TGTGCCAGCAGCGCCGGGCCAGGGGCGGACTATGGCTACACCTTC
CASSAGPGADYGYTF
>TRBD1|TRBJ2-2|.|TRBV4-2
TGTGCCAGCAGCCGGGGACTGACAGGGGGTACCGGGGAGCTGTTTTTT
CASSRGLTGGTGELFF
>.|TRBJ1-3|.|TRBV6-1
TGTGCCAGCAGTGAAGCCGGACTCCTAGGGATCTCTGGAAACACCATATATTTT
CASSEAGLLGISGNTIYF
>TRBD1|TRBJ2-1|few|TRBV7-2
TGTGCCAGCGGGCCCGGGACAGGGGGGAATGAGCAGTTCTTC
CASGPGTGGNEQFF
>.|TRBJ1-4|.|TRBV15
TGTGCCACCAGCAGAGATCCCGGGGAGGGTGAAAAACTGTTTTTT
CATSRDPGEGEKLFF
>.|TRBJ2-3|.|TRBV7-7
TGTGCCAGCAGCTCCCGACTGTCAGATACGCAGTATTTT
CASSSRLSDTQYF
>.|TRBJ1-2|.|TRBV12-5
TGTGCTAGTGGATCCCCCGGCCCCACTACAAACTATGGCTACACCTTC
CASGSPGPTTNYGYTF
>TRBD1|TRBJ2-7|.|TRBV5-1
TGCGCCAGCAGCTTGGTCGGGACAGGGGACGAGCAGTACTTC
CASSLVGTGDEQYF
>TRBD2|TRBJ2-3|.|TRBV7-2
TGTGCCAGCAGCTTAACCCCGGGGAGGGAGAGCACAGATACGCAGTATTTT
CASSLTPGRESTDTQYF
>TRBD1|TRBJ2-3|.|TRBV5-1
TGCGCCAGCAGCTGGGACAGATCTAGCACAGATACGCAGTATTTT
CASSWDRSSTDTQYF
>TRBD1|TRBJ1-4|few|TRBV7-9
TGTGCCAGCAGCTCTCAGGGTACAGGGGAGAGGGAAAAACTGTTTTTT
CASSSQGTGEREKLFF
>TRBD2|TRBJ2-1|.|TRBV5-1
TGCGCCAGCAGCTTGGATCCCCGGACTAGCGTAAACAATGAGCAGTTCTTC
CASSLDPRTSVNNEQFF
>.|TRBJ2-5|.|TRBV15
TGTGCCACCACCCGGGGGTGGGGGGAGACCCAGTACTTC
CATTRGWGETQYF
>TRBD1|TRBJ2-1|.|TRBV10-3
TGTGCCATCAGTGAGTGGGACAGGGTTGAGCAGTTCTTC
CAISEWDRVEQFF
>.|TRBJ1-2|.|TRBV29-1
TGCAGCGTTGAACTAGGTCCCTTCTATGGCTACATCTTC
CSVELGPFYGYIF
>.|TRBJ1-1|.|TRBV7-6
TGTGCCAGCAGCTTTAACATGAACACTGAAGCTTTCTTT
CASSFNMNTEAFF
>.|TRBJ2-5|.|TRBV7-6
TGTGCCAGCAGCGCAAGGCGGGAGACCCAGTACTTC
CASSARRETQYF
>TRBD1|TRBJ1-4|.|TRBV18
TGTGCCAGCTCACCCCGTACAGGGGCAGATGAAAAACTGTTTTTT
CASSPRTGADEKLFF
>.|TRBJ2-7|.|TRBV7-9
TGTGCCAGCACCGGAGGCGGCTCCTACGAGCAGTACTTC
CASTGGGSYEQYF
>.|TRBJ2-5|few|TRBV5-1
TGCGCCAGCAGCTTGGCCGCTGCGGGCGGAGAGACCCAGTACTTC
CASSLAAAGGETQYF
>TRBD1|TRBJ1-2|.|TRBV7-9
TGTGCCAGCAGCTTCGGGGACAGGGGGCGTTTTGGCTATGGCTACACCTTC
CASSFGDRGRFGYGYTF
>.|TRBJ2-5|.|TRBV5-1
TGCGCCAGCAGGACAGGAGGACAAGAGACCCAGTACTTC
CASRTGGQETQYF
>TRBD1|TRBJ2-6|few|TRBV27
TGTGCCAGCAGTACAGGGGGGACCCCTACCTCTGGGGCCAACGTCCTGACTTTC
CASSTGGTPTSGANVLTF
>.|TRBJ2-1|.|TRBV29-1
TGCAGCGTTCCAAAAGGGGGCGGGATAAGTCATGAGCAGTTCTTC
CSVPKGGGISHEQFF
>.|TRBJ1-2|few|TRBV5-1
TGCGCCAGCAGCTTGGGGGAGGGAGCTAACTATGGCTACACCTTC
CASSLGEGANYGYTF
>TRBD1|TRBJ1-1|.|TRBV6-5
TGTGCCAGCAGTCGGGACAGGGATGCGAACACTGAAGCTTTCTTT
CASSRDRDANTEAFF
>TRBD1|TRBJ1-2|.|TRBV12-5
TGTGCTAGTGGTTCGACCGGACAGGGGGTGAGCTATGGCTACACCTTC
CASGSTGQGVSYGYTF
>.|TRBJ1-1|.|TRBV2
TGTGCCAGCAGGGGGCGGGGAGGATACACTGAAGCTTTCTTT
CASRGRGGYTEAFF